Listed below are T cell receptor beta chains from one sample, sequenced in a study of graft-versus-host responses after intestinal transplantation. These TCRs' antigens remain unknown. Clones were read by immunoSEQ multiplex PCR, and TCRdb kept only the in-frame ones, dropping some. The top ten hold around 2.5% of the sample, which has about 50,000 clones, about 90% seen once. Source: unstimulated CD4+ T cells sorted from spleen or lymph node cells, taken before transplant. The receptors originated from a human donor who was the organ donor for an intestinal transplant. The CDR3 runs from the conserved cysteine through the conserved F or W. The D gene is left open where the match is weak. The size field is filled for only some rows; it gives once, few, many or a size class.

CDR3 DNA,CDR3 protein,clone size,V gene,J gene,D gene
TGTGCCAGTAAAGGGAACGGTATAGGGGGCTACACCTTC,CASKGNGIGGYTF,NA,TRBV19,TRBJ1-2,NA
TGTGCCAGCAGTGAAGCTCGCAGGGGTGAGCAGTTCTTC,CASSEARRGEQFF,once,TRBV6-4,TRBJ2-1,NA
TGTGCCAGCAGCTTAGAGGCAGGGACCTACGAGCAGTACTTC,CASSLEAGTYEQYF,NA,TRBV7-2,TRBJ2-7,NA
TGCAGTGCTAGAGATGGGTACGAGCAGTACTTC,CSARDGYEQYF,NA,TRBV20-1,TRBJ2-7,NA
TGTGCCAGCAGTTTGGAAATCTTAGCCAAAAACATTCAGTACTTC,CASSLEILAKNIQYF,NA,TRBV28,TRBJ2-4,NA
TGTGCCAGCAGTTCGAAGACCACCGGGGAGCTGTTTTTT,CASSSKTTGELFF,NA,TRBV27,TRBJ2-2,NA
TGCGCCAGCAGTGAACCCCGGCCTGGCTCCTACAATGAGCAGTTCTTC,CASSEPRPGSYNEQFF,NA,TRBV10-1,TRBJ2-1,NA
TGTGCCAGCAGCCCACAGGGGAAAAACTATGGCTACACCTTC,CASSPQGKNYGYTF,NA,TRBV6-1,TRBJ1-2,TRBD1
TGTGCCAGCAGCCCCTCCGGGACTAGACCCCCTAAACTATACAATGAGCAGTTCTTC,CASSPSGTRPPKLYNEQFF,NA,TRBV5-6,TRBJ2-1,TRBD2
TGTGCCAGCAGCTTAGACTCCACCTACGAGCAGTACTTC,CASSLDSTYEQYF,NA,TRBV7-6,TRBJ2-7,NA
TGCAGTGCTACCGGGGGAGGTGAGCAGTTCTTC,CSATGGGEQFF,few,TRBV20-1,TRBJ2-1,NA
TGTGCCACCCTCCCCCACGAAGGACTAGCGGGAAGAGATACGCAGTATTTT,CATLPHEGLAGRDTQYF,NA,TRBV28,TRBJ2-3,TRBD2
TGCGCCAGCAGCCAACCCACAGGGGACAGAGCCAATGAGCAGTTCTTC,CASSQPTGDRANEQFF,NA,TRBV4-1,TRBJ2-1,TRBD1
TGTGCCAGCAGCCAAGTCCTAGCGGGAGGACTCACAGATACGCAGTATTTT,CASSQVLAGGLTDTQYF,NA,TRBV4-2,TRBJ2-3,TRBD2
TGTGCCAGCAGTCACACAGGGACTAGCAATCAGCCCCAGCATTTT,CASSHTGTSNQPQHF,NA,TRBV6-1,TRBJ1-5,NA
TGTGCCAGCAGCTTTGGTAATGAAAAACTGTTTTTT,CASSFGNEKLFF,many,TRBV7-2,TRBJ1-4,NA
TGTGCCAGAAGCTTGTATGGGGCCTCTGGGGCCAACGCCCTGACTTTC,CARSLYGASGANALTF,NA,TRBV5-3,TRBJ2-6,NA
TGCGCCAGCAGCTTGGACACCTACAATGAGCAGTTCTTC,CASSLDTYNEQFF,NA,TRBV5-1,TRBJ2-1,NA
TGTGCCAGCAGCTTGCAGGTCGGGAGTTATGAGCAGTTCTTC,CASSLQVGSYEQFF,NA,TRBV7-9,TRBJ2-1,NA
TGTGCCAGCAGGGGACCGAGCTCTGGAAACACCATATATTTT,CASRGPSSGNTIYF,NA,TRBV2,TRBJ1-3,NA
TGTGCCAGTAGCCGTCAGGGAGGACAGCCCCAGCATTTT,CASSRQGGQPQHF,NA,TRBV19,TRBJ1-5,NA
TGTGTCAGCAGCTTACTAGCGGGAACCTATGGGGAGCAGTACTTC,CVSSLLAGTYGEQYF,NA,TRBV7-2,TRBJ2-7,TRBD2
TGTGCCAGCAGTTTAGGGTTGGTGTTCAACCCCCACACTGAAGCTTTCTTT,CASSLGLVFNPHTEAFF,NA,TRBV28,TRBJ1-1,NA
TGTGCCAGCAGTGAAGGACTAGCGCGCGCCTACGAGCAGTACTTC,CASSEGLARAYEQYF,NA,TRBV25-1,TRBJ2-7,TRBD2
TGTGCCAGCAGATTGACAGGGCGATCCTATAATTCACCCCTCCACTTT,CASRLTGRSYNSPLHF,NA,TRBV28,TRBJ1-6,TRBD1
TGTGCCAGCAGCTTATGGACAGGGGACACCATATATTTT,CASSLWTGDTIYF,few,TRBV7-2,TRBJ1-3,TRBD1
TGCGCCAGCAGCTTGGTACAGGGCCAAGGGCCCCAGCATTTT,CASSLVQGQGPQHF,NA,TRBV5-1,TRBJ1-5,NA
TGTGCCAGCACCCACGAGGACCCTGAGGGACAGCAAGAGACCCAGTACTTC,CASTHEDPEGQQETQYF,NA,TRBV27,TRBJ2-5,TRBD1
TGTGCCAGCAGCTTTGTATCCCGAGCGGGGCCGAGCTCCTACAATGAGCAGTTCTTC,CASSFVSRAGPSSYNEQFF,NA,TRBV5-5,TRBJ2-1,TRBD2
TGTGCCAGTAGTATTTTTTATCCCGGGACAGGGGGCCGTCAGCCCCAGCATTTT,CASSIFYPGTGGRQPQHF,NA,TRBV19,TRBJ1-5,TRBD1
TGTGCCAGCAGTGTACAGGGTTACGAGCAGTACTTC,CASSVQGYEQYF,NA,TRBV2,TRBJ2-7,NA
TGTGCCAGCAGCTCCCGGGACAGGGAAGAGACCCAGTACTTC,CASSSRDREETQYF,NA,TRBV7-8,TRBJ2-5,TRBD1
TGTGCCTGGAGTGAGCAGTCTAACTATGGCTACACCTTC,CAWSEQSNYGYTF,NA,TRBV30,TRBJ1-2,NA
TGTGCCAGCAGTCGGACAAGTTTGGGGTATGGCTACACCTTC,CASSRTSLGYGYTF,NA,TRBV6-5,TRBJ1-2,NA
TGTGCCAGCAGCCTGCAGGGGAGTGGCACAGATACGCAGTATTTT,CASSLQGSGTDTQYF,NA,TRBV14,TRBJ2-3,NA
TGTGCCAGCAGTTACCGGAACCCTTCCCTCGGCTACACCTTC,CASSYRNPSLGYTF,NA,TRBV6-5,TRBJ1-2,NA
TGTGCCAGCGGACCCGGGACTTTGATATCACCCCTCCACTTT,CASGPGTLISPLHF,NA,TRBV6-6,TRBJ1-6,NA
TGTGCCAGCTCACCCCCCACCGGGGAGCTGTTTTTT,CASSPPTGELFF,NA,TRBV18,TRBJ2-2,NA
TGTGCCAGCAGCTTACAGGTTACTAGCACAGATACGCAGTATTTT,CASSLQVTSTDTQYF,NA,TRBV11-2,TRBJ2-3,NA
TGTGCCAGCAGTGCCCTCCCGGGAGCTTTCTTT,CASSALPGAFF,NA,TRBV2,TRBJ1-1,NA
TGTGCCAGCTCAGCTCCGGGACTAGCGGGAGGGGAGCAGTTCTTC,CASSAPGLAGGEQFF,NA,TRBV18,TRBJ2-1,TRBD2
TGTGCCACTCCGGGACAGGGGGCTCTAACTAGCGGGAAGACCCCCTACAATGAGCAGTTCTTC,CATPGQGALTSGKTPYNEQFF,NA,TRBV12-1,TRBJ2-1,NA
TGCGCCAGCAGCTCTTTAGGGGGCATGAACACTGAAGCTTTCTTT,CASSSLGGMNTEAFF,NA,TRBV5-1,TRBJ1-1,TRBD1
TGTGCCAGCAGCCCCGAGAGGAGCAAGCAGTACTTC,CASSPERSKQYF,NA,TRBV6-5,TRBJ2-7,NA
TGTGCCAGCAGTTTGACCCCACCCATCGGCGGCTACACCTTC,CASSLTPPIGGYTF,NA,TRBV28,TRBJ1-2,NA
TGTGCCAGCTCACCCGGGGGGGCCCAGCCCCAGCATTTT,CASSPGGAQPQHF,NA,TRBV18,TRBJ1-5,NA
TGTGCCAGCAGTCCCAGGGGTCCCTTGTGGACTGAAGCTTTCTTT,CASSPRGPLWTEAFF,NA,TRBV2,TRBJ1-1,NA
TGTGCCAGCAGCTTAGATCATACAGGGGGCTACGAGCAGTACTTC,CASSLDHTGGYEQYF,NA,TRBV11-2,TRBJ2-7,TRBD1
TGTGCCAGCTCACCACAGGGTACCTACGAGCAGTACTTC,CASSPQGTYEQYF,NA,TRBV18,TRBJ2-7,NA
TGTGCCAGCAGCTTAGCGCGTTCAGCGTTCGGCACAGATACGCAGTATTTT,CASSLARSAFGTDTQYF,NA,TRBV7-2,TRBJ2-3,NA
TGTGCCAGCAGCGACGACATCACCCCAGATACGCAGTATTTT,CASSDDITPDTQYF,NA,TRBV9,TRBJ2-3,NA
TGTGCCAGCTGGGGAAACAGGGGGCGCTCCTACGAGCAGTACTTC,CASWGNRGRSYEQYF,NA,TRBV28,TRBJ2-7,TRBD1
TGTGCCTGGAGTGCTAGCTCCTACGAGCAGTACTTC,CAWSASSYEQYF,NA,TRBV30,TRBJ2-7,NA
TGTGCCAGCAGCCAGCCGGGAGATACGCAGTATTTT,CASSQPGDTQYF,NA,TRBV7-3,TRBJ2-3,NA
TGTGCCAGCAGAAGGGCCCGGGAGGCGAAGGATGAAAAACTGTTTTTT,CASRRAREAKDEKLFF,NA,TRBV6-6,TRBJ1-4,NA
TGTGCCAGCAGCTTAGTTAGGGGCAGGGGGCATGGCGGGAGGTTCTACGAGCAGTACTTC,CASSLVRGRGHGGRFYEQYF,NA,TRBV7-8,TRBJ2-7,NA
TGTGCCAGCAGCTTAGCGCGTGGTGACGCGACAGATACGCAGTATTTT,CASSLARGDATDTQYF,NA,TRBV7-7,TRBJ2-3,NA